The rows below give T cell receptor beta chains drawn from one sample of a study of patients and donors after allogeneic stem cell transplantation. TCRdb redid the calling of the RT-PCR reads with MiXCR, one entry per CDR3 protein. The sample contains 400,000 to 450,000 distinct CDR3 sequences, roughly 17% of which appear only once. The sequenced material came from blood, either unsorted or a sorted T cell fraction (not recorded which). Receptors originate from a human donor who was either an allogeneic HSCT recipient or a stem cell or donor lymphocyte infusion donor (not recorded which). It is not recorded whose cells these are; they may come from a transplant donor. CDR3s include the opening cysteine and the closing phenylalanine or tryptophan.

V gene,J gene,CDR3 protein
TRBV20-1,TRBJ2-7,CSARSSGQAYEQYF
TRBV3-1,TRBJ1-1,CASSHQGAGTEAFF
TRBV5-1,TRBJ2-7,CASSLGDRGARRSSYEQYF
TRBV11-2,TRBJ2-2,CASSSRGSGGTNTGELFF
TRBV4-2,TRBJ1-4,CASSLGQGRMEEKLFF
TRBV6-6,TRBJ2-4,CASTGDIQYF
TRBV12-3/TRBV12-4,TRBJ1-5,CASSPGPSGGKPQHF
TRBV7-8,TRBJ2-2,CASRQGNTGELFF
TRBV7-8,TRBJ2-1,CASSLLKWDEQFF
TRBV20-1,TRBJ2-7,CSGAGLASYEQYF
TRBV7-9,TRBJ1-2,CASSSTGTRTNYGYTF
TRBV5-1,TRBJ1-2,CASSLLTKEGISSNYGYTF
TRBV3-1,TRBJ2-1,CASSPGRESYNEQFF
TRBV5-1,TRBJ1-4,CASSLIPGLDNEKLFF
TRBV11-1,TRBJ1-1,CASSLNTLMNTEAFF
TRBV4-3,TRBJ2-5,CASSRAGVGNGETQYF
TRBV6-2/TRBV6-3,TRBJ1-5,CASSYPGHLTAQHF
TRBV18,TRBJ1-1,CASSPTGLEAFF
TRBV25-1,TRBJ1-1,CASSEYAGERSPEAFF
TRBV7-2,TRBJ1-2,CASSLQGARYGYTF
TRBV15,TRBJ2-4,CATSSPSQAKNIQYF
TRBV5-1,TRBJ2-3,CASRPTSGRTDTQYF
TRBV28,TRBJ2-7,CASSTPRYEQYF
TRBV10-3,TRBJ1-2,CAISARDRGGYTF
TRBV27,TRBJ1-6,CASSLTGGTYNSPLHF
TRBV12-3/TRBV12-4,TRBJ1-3,CASSLFDLGNTIYF
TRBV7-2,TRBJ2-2,CASSHGGRTPGELFF
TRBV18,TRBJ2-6,CASRGGANVLTF
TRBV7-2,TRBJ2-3,CASNTQGKRGADTQYF
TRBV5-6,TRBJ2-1,CASSSAEHNEQFF
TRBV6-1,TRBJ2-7,CASRVGGGSSYEQYF
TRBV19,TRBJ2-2,CASSILAGGYTGELFF
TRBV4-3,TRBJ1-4,CASSQDLGDGLVMGEKLFF
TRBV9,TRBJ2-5,CASSVGLVFETQYF
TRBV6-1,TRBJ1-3,CASTRAEGSGNTIYF
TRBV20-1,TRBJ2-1,CSASGEGLQRYNEQFF
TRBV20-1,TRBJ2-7,CSARVLYEQYF
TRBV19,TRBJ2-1,CASCSGPSSYNEQFF